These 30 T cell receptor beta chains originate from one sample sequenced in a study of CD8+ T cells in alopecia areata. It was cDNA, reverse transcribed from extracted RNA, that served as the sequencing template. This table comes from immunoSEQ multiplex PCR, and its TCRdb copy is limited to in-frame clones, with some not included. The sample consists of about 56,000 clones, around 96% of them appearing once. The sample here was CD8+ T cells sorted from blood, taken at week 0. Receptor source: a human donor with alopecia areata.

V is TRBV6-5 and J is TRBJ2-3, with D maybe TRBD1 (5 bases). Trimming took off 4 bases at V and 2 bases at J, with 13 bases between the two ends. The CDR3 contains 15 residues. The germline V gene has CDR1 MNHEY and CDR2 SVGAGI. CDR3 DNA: TGTGCCAGCAGTTTGGCCGCAGGGCTCACAGATACGCAGTATTTT. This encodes CASSLAAGLTDTQYF.

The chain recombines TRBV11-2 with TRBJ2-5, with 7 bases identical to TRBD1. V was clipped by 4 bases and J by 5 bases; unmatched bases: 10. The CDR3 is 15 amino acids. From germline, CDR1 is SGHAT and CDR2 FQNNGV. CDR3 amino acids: CASSSKQGIRETQYF. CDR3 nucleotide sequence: TGTGCCAGCAGCTCGAAACAGGGGATCCGGGAGACCCAGTACTTC.

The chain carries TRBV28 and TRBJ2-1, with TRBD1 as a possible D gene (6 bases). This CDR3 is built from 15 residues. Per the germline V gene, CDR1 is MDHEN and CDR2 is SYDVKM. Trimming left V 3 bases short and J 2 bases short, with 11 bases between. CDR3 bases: TGTGCCAGCAGTTTGCGGCAGGGGACCTACAATGAGCAGTTCTTC. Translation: CASSLRQGTYNEQFF.

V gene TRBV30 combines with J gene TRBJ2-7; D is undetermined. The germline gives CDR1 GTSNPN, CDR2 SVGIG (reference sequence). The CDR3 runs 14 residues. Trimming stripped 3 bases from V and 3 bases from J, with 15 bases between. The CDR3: CAWSRSRISYEQYF. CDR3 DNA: TGTGCCTGGAGCCGTTCTCGCATCAGCTACGAGCAGTACTTC.

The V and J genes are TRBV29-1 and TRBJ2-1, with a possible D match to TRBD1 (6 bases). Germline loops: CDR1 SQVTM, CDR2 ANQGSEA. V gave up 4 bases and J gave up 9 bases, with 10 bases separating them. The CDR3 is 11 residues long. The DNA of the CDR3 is TGCAGCGTTGGGGGGCCGAGTGAGCAGTTCTTC. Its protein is CSVGGPSEQFF.

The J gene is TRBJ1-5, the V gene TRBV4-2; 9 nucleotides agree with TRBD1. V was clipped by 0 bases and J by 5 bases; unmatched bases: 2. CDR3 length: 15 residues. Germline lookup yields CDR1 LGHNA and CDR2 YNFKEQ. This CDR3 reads CASSQDRTGDQPQHF. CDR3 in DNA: TGTGCCAGCAGCCAAGATCGGACAGGGGATCAGCCCCAGCATTTT.

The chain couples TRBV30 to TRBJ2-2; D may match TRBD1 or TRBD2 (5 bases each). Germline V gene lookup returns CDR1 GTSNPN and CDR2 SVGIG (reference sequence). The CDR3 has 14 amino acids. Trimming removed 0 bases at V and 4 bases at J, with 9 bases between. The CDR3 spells CAWSVSGTTGELFF. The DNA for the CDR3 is TGTGCCTGGAGTGTATCAGGGACCACCGGGGAGCTGTTTTTT. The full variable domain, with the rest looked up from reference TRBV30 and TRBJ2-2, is SQTIHQWPATLVQPVGSPLSLECTVEGTSNPNLYWYRQAAGRGLQLLFYSVGIGQISSEVPQNLSASRPQDRQFILSSKKLLLSDSGFYLCAWSVSGTTGELFFGEGSRLTVL.

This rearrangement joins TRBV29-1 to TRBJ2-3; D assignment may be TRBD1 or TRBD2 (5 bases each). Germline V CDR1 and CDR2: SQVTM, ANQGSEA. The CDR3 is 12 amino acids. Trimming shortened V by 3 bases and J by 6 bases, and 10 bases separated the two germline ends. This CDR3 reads CSVDNGADTQYF. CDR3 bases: TGCAGCGTTGACAACGGGGCGGATACGCAGTATTTT.

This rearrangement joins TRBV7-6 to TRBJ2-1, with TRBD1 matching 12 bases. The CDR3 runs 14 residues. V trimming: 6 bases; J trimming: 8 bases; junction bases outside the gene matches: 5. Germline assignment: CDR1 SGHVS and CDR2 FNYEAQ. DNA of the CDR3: TGTGCCAGCAGTTCCGGGACAGGGGGCGATGAGCAGTTCTTC. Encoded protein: CASSSGTGGDEQFF. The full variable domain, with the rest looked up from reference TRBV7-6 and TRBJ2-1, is GAGVSQSPRYKVTKRGQDVALRCDPISGHVSLYWYRQALGQGPEFLTYFNYEAQQDKSGLPNDRFSAERPEGSISTLTIQRTEQRDSAMYRCASSSGTGGDEQFFGPGTRLTVL.

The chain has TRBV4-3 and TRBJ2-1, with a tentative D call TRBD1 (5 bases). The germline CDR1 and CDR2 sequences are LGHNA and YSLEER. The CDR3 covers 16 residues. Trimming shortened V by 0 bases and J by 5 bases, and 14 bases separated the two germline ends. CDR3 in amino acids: CASSQDWGQGHNEQFF. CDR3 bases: TGCGCCAGCAGCCAAGACTGGGGTCAGGGCCACAATGAGCAGTTCTTC.

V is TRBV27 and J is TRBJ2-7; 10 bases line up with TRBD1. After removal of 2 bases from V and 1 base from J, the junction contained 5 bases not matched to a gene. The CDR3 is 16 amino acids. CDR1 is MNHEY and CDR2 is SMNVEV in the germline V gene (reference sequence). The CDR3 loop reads CASSLTGTGVSYEQYF. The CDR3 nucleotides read TGTGCCAGCAGTTTAACCGGGACAGGGGTTTCCTACGAGCAGTACTTC.

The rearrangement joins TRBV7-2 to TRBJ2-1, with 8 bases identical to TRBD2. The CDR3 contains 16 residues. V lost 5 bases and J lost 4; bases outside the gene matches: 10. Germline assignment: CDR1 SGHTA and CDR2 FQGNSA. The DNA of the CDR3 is TGTGCCAGCAGCCCTACGTTGGCTAGCGGGTACAATGAGCAGTTCTTC. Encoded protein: CASSPTLASGYNEQFF.

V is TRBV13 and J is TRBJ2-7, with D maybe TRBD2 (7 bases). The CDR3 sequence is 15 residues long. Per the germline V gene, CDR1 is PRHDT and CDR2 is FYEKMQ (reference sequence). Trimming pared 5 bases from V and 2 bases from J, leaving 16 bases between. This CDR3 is CASSQRGGSPYEQYF. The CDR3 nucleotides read TGTGCCAGCAGCCAAAGGGGGGGCTCTCCCTACGAGCAGTACTTC.

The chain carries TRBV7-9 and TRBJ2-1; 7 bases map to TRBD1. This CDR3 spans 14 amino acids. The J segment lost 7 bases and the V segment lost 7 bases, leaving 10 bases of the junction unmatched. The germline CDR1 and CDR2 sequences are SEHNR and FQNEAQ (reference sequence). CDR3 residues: CASTTGRGSNEQFF. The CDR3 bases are TGTGCCAGCACCACGGGCAGGGGGTCTAATGAGCAGTTCTTC.

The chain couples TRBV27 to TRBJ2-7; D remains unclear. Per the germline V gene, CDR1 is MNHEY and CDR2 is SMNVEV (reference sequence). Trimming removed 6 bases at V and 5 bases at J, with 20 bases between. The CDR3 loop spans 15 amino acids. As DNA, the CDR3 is TGTGCCAGCAGCCCGTCAAGAGCACGAGCCCACGAGCAGTACTTC. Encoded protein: CASSPSRARAHEQYF.

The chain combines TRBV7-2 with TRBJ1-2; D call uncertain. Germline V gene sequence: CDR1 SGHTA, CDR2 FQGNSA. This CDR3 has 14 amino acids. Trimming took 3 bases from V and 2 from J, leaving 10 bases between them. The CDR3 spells CASSFGGLNYGYTF. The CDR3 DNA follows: TGTGCCAGCAGCTTCGGAGGGTTGAACTATGGCTACACCTTC.

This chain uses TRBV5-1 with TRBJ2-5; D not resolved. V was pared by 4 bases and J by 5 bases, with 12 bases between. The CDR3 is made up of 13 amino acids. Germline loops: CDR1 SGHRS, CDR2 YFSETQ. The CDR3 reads CASSLWSGETQYF. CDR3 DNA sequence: TGCGCCAGCAGCCTCTGGTCCGGGGAGACCCAGTACTTC.

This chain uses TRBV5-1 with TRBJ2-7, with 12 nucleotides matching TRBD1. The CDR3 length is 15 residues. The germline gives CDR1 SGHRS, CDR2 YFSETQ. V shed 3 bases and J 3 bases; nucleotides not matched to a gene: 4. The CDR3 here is CASSSGTGGNYEQYF. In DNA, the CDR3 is TGCGCCAGCAGCTCCGGGACAGGGGGCAACTACGAGCAGTACTTC.

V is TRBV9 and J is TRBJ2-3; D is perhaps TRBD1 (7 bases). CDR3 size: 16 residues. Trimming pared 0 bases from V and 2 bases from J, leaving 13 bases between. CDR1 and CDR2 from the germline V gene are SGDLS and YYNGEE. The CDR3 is CASSVAGDSYTDTQYF. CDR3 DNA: TGTGCCAGCAGCGTAGCGGGGGACAGCTACACAGATACGCAGTATTTT.

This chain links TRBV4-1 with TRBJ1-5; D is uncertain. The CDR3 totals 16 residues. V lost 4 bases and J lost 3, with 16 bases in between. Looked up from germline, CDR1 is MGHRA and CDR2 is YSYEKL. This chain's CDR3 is CASSPGRNAYNQPQHF. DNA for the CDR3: TGCGCCAGCAGCCCTGGACGCAATGCGTACAATCAGCCCCAGCATTTT.

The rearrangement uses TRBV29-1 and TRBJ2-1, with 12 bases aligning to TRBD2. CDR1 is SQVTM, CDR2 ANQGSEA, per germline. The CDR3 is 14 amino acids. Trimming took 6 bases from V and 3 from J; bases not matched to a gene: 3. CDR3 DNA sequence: TGCAGCGTCCTAGCGGGGGGGATCTACAATGAGCAGTTCTTC. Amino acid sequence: CSVLAGGIYNEQFF.

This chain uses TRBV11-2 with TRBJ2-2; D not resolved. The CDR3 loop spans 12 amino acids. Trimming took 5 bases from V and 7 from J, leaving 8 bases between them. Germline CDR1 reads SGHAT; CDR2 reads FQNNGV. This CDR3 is CASSPYGGELFF. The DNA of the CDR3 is TGTGCCAGCAGCCCCTATGGCGGGGAGCTGTTTTTT.

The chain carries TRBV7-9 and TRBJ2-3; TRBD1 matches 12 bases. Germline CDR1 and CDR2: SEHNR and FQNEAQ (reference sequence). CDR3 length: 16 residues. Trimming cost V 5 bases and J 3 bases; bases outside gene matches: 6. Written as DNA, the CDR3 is TGTGCCAGCAGCCCTCGGGACAGGGGGCGTACAGATACGCAGTATTTT. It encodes CASSPRDRGRTDTQYF.

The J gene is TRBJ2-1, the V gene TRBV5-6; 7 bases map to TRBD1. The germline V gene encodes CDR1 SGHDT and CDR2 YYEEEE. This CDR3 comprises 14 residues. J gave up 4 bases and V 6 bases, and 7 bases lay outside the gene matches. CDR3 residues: CASNWGTAYNEQFF. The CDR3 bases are TGTGCCAGCAATTGGGGGACAGCGTACAATGAGCAGTTCTTC. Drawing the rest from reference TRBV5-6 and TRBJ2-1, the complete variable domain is DAGVTQSPTHLIKTRGQQVTLRCSPKSGHDTVSWYQQALGQGPQFIFQYYEEEERQRGNFPDRFSGHQFPNYSSELNVNALLLGDSALYLCASNWGTAYNEQFFGPGTRLTVL.

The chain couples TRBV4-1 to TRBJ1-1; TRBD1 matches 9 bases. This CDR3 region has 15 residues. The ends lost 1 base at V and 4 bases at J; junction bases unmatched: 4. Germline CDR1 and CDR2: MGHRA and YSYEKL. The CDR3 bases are TGCGCCAGCAGCCAAGTAACACAGGGGGCCACTGAAGCTTTCTTT. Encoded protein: CASSQVTQGATEAFF.

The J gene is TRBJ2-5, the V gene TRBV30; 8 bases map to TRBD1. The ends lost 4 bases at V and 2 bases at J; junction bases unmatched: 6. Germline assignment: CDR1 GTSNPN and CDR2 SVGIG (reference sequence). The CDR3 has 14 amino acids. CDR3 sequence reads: CAWNSGTGQETQYF. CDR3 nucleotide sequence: TGTGCCTGGAACTCAGGGACAGGACAAGAGACCCAGTACTTC.

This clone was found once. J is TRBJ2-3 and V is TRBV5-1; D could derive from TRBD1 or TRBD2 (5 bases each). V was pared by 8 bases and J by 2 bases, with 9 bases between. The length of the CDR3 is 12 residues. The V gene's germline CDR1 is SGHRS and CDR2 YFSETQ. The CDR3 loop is CASWDDTDTQYF. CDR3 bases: TGCGCCAGTTGGGACGACACAGATACGCAGTATTTT.

CDR3 coding DNA: TGTGCCAGCAGCTTAACGCAAAGCCAAGAGACCCAGTACTTC. Its translation is CASSLTQSQETQYF. The rearrangement links TRBV7-9 to TRBJ2-5; D gene unclear. V gave up 2 bases and J gave up 1 base, with 8 bases separating them. The CDR3 is made up of 14 amino acids. The germline V gene has CDR1 SEHNR and CDR2 FQNEAQ (reference sequence).

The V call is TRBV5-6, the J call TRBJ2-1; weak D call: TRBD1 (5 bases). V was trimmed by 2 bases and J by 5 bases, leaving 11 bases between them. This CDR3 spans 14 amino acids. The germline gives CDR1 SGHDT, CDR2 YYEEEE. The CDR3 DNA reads TGTGCCAGCAGCTTAACCGACAGACACAATGAGCAGTTCTTC. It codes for CASSLTDRHNEQFF. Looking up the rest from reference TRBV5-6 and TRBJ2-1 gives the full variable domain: DAGVTQSPTHLIKTRGQQVTLRCSPKSGHDTVSWYQQALGQGPQFIFQYYEEEERQRGNFPDRFSGHQFPNYSSELNVNALLLGDSALYLCASSLTDRHNEQFFGPGTRLTVL.

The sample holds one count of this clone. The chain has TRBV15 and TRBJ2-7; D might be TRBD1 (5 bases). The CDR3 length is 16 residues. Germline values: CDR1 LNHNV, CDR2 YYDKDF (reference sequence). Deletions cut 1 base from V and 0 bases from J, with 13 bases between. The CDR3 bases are TGTGCCACCAGCAGAGTGCACGACAGCAGCTCCTACGAGCAGTACTTC. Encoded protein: CATSRVHDSSSYEQYF.